This entry lists 7 T cell receptor beta chains sequenced from one sample in a study of OX40 agonist ivuxolimab in advanced cancers. Sequencing used immunoSEQ multiplex PCR; TCRdb keeps in-frame clones, though not all of them. The sample shows about 130,000 clones, less than 95% of them seen only once. This material consisted of CD4+ or CD8+ T cells sorted from blood, taken in a trial of the OX40 agonist ivuxolimab. These receptors all stem from an adult with an advanced solid tumor such as melanoma, head and neck, liver or kidney cancer.

J is TRBJ2-7 and V is TRBV5-1; TRBD1 aligns across 9 bases. V was pared by 1 base and J by 5 bases, with 7 bases of the junction left unmatched. Germline CDR1 SGHRS, CDR2 YFSETQ. This CDR3 region has 15 residues. CDR3: CASSLLTGGIDEQYF. The CDR3 DNA follows: TGCGCCAGCAGCTTGTTAACAGGGGGCATAGACGAGCAGTACTTC.

This clone was observed once. The gene calls are TRBV28 and TRBJ2-5; TRBD1 matches 7 bases. The CDR3 contains 14 residues. V lost 6 bases and J lost 5; bases outside the gene matches: 9. Germline CDR1 is MDHEN and CDR2 is SYDVKM. Here the CDR3 reads CASSTAATGETQYF. For the CDR3, the DNA is TGTGCCAGCAGCACCGCCGCGACAGGGGAGACCCAGTACTTC.

The chain links TRBV9 to TRBJ2-2; the match to TRBD1 covers 7 bases. CDR3 length: 16 residues. The V segment lost 0 bases and the J segment 3 bases; nucleotides outside the gene matches: 5. Germline V gives CDR1 SGDLS, CDR2 YYNGEE. The CDR3 protein is CASSVGQGEYTGELFF. In DNA form, the CDR3 reads TGTGCCAGCAGCGTAGGGCAGGGGGAATACACCGGGGAGCTGTTTTTT.

The chain is built from TRBV7-2 and TRBJ2-7; D is perhaps TRBD1 (5 bases). Germline V lookup: CDR1 SGHTA, CDR2 FQGNSA. The CDR3 totals 12 residues. V gave up 6 bases and J gave up 10 bases, with 16 bases separating them. CDR3 DNA: TGTGCCAGCAGATCTACCCCAGGGAACCAGTACTTC. The encoded protein is CASRSTPGNQYF.

The chain uses TRBV6-6 and TRBJ1-1, with 7 bases identical to TRBD1. CDR3 size: 15 residues. Germline CDR1 and CDR2: MNHNY and SVGAGI (reference sequence). V lost 7 bases to trimming and J lost 2 bases; unmatched junction nucleotides: 10. The CDR3 spells CASTYAGTVNTEAFF. CDR3 bases: TGTGCCAGCACCTACGCCGGGACAGTAAACACTGAAGCTTTCTTT.

CDR3 in amino acids: CASSITEGPSNEKLFF. The CDR3 DNA is TGTGCCAGCAGCATCACTGAGGGTCCTTCTAATGAAAAACTGTTTTTT. The rearrangement links TRBV2 to TRBJ1-4; the D is unclear. The CDR3 runs 16 residues. V was trimmed by 6 bases and J by 3 bases, leaving 17 bases between them. Per germline, CDR1 SNHLY and CDR2 FYNNEI.

The J gene is TRBJ2-1, the V gene TRBV19; 8 positions agree with TRBD1. Losses at the gene ends were 6 bases for V and 4 bases for J; bases not matched to a gene: 11. The CDR3 extends over 16 amino acids. Germline V gene lookup returns CDR1 LNHDA and CDR2 SQIVND (reference sequence). CDR3 nucleotide sequence: TGTGCCAGTAGCGGTATGACAGGGGAGTATTACAATGAGCAGTTCTTC. This translates into CASSGMTGEYYNEQFF.